This T cell receptor (beta chain) was sequenced during a study of STAT3 mutations in large granular lymphocyte leukemia. At the level of the study: Immunosuppressive therapy was given to more than half of T-LGLL patients.

About 40,000 productive templates were obtained per sample on average. Generated by immunoSEQ multiplex PCR, the TCRdb table keeps only in-frame clones and is missing some. The data hold about 2,200 clones, with over 45% observed a single time. Details on this clone: Its target is not known.

Study-wide results and caveats: Every T-cell large granular lymphocyte leukemia patient had at least one immunodominant TCR beta clonotype. After therapy, about 30% of the 18 patients switched clonotypes, all new clones STAT3 wild type.

CDR1 is SEHNR and CDR2 is FQNEAQ in the germline V gene (reference sequence). This CDR3 region has 12 residues. Trimming shortened V by 6 bases and J by 3 bases, and 9 bases separated the two germline ends. The sequence derives from a man aged 55 to 70 with T-cell large granular lymphocyte leukemia. Some clones in this sample may be carry-over from other donors' samples. V usage is TRBV7-9 and J usage is TRBJ2-7; D uncertain. Sequencing was done on a sample of peripheral blood mononuclear cells. This CDR3 is CASRLQDYEQYF. The CDR3 DNA reads as TGTGCCAGCAGACTTCAGGACTACGAGCAGTACTTC.